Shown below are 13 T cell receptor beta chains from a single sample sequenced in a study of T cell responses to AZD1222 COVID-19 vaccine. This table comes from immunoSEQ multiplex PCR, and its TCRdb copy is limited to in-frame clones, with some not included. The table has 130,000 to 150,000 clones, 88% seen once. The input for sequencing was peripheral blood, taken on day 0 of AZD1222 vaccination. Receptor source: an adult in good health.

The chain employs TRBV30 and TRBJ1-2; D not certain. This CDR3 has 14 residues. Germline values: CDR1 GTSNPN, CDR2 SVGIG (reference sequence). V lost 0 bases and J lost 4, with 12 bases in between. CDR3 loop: CAWSVSGYGYGYTF. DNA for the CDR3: TGTGCCTGGAGTGTTTCCGGGTATGGCTATGGCTACACCTTC.

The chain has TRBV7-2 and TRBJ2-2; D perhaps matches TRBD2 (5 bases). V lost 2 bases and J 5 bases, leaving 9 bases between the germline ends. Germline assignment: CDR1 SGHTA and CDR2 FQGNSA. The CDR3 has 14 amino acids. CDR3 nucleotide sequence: TGTGCCAGCAGCTTATTTGGCGGGACCGGGGAGCTGTTTTTT. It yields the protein CASSLFGGTGELFF.

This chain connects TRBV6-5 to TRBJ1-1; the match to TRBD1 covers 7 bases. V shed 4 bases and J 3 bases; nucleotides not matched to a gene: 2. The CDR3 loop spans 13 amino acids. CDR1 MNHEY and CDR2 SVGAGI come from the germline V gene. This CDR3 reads CASSFDRDTEAFF. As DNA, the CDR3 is TGTGCCAGCAGTTTCGACAGGGACACTGAAGCTTTCTTT.

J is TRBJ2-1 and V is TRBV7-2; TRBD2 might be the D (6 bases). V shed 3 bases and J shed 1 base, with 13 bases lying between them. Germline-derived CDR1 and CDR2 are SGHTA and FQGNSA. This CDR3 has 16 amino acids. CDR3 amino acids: CASSLQRATSYNEQFF. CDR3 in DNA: TGTGCCAGCAGCTTGCAGCGGGCGACTTCCTACAATGAGCAGTTCTTC.

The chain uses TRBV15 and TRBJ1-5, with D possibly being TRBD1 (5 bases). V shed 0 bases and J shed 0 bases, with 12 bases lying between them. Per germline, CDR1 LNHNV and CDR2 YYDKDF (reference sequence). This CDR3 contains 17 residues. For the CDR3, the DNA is TGTGCCACCAGCAGAGATAGGGGCCTATATAGCAATCAGCCCCAGCATTTT. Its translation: CATSRDRGLYSNQPQHF.

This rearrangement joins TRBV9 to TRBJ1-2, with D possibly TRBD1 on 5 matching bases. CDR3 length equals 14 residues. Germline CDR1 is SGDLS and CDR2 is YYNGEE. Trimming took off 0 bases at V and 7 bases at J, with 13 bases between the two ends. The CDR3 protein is CASSVGQKRGGYTF. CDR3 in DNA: TGTGCCAGCAGCGTAGGTCAGAAAAGGGGTGGCTACACCTTC.

DNA of the CDR3: TGTGCCAGCTCACCGCCGGCAGGGGTCACTGAAGCTTTCTTT. This translates into CASSPPAGVTEAFF. The rearrangement uses TRBV18 and TRBJ1-1, with a possible D match to TRBD1 (6 bases). The length of the CDR3 is 14 residues. V dropped 3 bases and J dropped 4 bases, with 12 bases sitting between them. Germline assignment: CDR1 KGHSH and CDR2 LQKENI.

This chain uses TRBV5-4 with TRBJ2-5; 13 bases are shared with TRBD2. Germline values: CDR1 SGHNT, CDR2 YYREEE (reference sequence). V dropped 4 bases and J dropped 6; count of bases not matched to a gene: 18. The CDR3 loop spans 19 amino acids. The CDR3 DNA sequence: TGTGCCAGCAGCATTCCCGGGACTAGCGGGATGAAAGGGGAAAAGACCCAGTACTTC. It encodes CASSIPGTSGMKGEKTQYF. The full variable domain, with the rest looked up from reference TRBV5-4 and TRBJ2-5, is ETGVTQSPTHLIKTRGQQVTLRCSSQSGHNTVSWYQQALGQGPQFIFQYYREEENGRGNFPPRFSGLQFPNYSSELNVNALELDDSALYLCASSIPGTSGMKGEKTQYFGPGTRLLVL.

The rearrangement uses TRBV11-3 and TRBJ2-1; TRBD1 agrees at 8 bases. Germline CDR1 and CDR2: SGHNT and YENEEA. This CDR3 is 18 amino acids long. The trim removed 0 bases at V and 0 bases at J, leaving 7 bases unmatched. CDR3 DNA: TGTGCCAGCAGCTTAGACAGGGGGCGGCCCCCCTCCTACAATGAGCAGTTCTTC. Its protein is CASSLDRGRPPSYNEQFF.

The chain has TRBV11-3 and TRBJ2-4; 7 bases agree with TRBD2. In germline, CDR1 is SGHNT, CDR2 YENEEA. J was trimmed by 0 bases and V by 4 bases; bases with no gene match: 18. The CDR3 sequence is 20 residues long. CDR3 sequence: CASSYGFASGSVLAKNIQYF. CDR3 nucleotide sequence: TGTGCCAGCAGCTACGGGTTTGCTAGCGGTTCCGTCCTAGCCAAAAACATTCAGTACTTC. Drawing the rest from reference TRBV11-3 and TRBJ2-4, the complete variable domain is EAGVVQSPRYKIIEKKQPVAFWCNPISGHNTLYWYLQNLGQGPELLIRYENEEAVDDSQLPKDRFSAERLKGVDSTLKIQPAELGDSAVYLCASSYGFASGSVLAKNIQYFGAGTRLSVL.

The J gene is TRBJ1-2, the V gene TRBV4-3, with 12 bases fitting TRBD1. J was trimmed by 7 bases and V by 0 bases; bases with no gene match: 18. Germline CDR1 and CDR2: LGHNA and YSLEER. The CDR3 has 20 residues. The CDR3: CASSQDGERHGTGGRLGYTF. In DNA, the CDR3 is TGCGCCAGCAGCCAAGATGGTGAACGGCACGGGACAGGGGGCCGTCTTGGCTACACCTTC.

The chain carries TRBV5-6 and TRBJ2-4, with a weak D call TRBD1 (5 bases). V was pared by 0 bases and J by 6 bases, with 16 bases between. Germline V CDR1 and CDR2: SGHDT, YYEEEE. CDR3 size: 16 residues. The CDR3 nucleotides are TGTGCCAGCAGCTTGGGGCATAGGGGTCCCAGAAACATTCAGTACTTC. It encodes CASSLGHRGPRNIQYF.

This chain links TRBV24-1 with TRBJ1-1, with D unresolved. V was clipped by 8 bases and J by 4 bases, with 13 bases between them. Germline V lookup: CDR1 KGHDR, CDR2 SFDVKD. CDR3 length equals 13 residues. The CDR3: CATMAPGSTEAFF. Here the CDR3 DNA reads TGTGCCACCATGGCTCCGGGTAGCACTGAAGCTTTCTTT.